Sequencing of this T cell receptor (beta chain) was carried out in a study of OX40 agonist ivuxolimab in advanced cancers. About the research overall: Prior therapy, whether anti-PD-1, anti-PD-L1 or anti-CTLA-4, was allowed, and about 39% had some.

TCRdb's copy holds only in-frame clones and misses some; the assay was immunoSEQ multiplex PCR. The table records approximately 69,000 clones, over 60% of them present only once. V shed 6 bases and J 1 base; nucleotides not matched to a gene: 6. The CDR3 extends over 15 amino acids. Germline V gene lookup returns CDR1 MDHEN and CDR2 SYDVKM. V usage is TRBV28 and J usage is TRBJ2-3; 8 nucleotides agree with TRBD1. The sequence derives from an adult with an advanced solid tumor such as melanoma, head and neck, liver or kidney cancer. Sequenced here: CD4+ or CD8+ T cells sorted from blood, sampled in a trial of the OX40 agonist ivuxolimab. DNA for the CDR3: TGTGCCAGCAGCCGAGGGACAGGACGCACAGATACGCAGTATTTT. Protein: CASSRGTGRTDTQYF.